This TCR beta chain was sequenced for a study of blood T cell repertoires in COVID-19. Some clones are missing from TCRdb's copy, which holds only in-frame ones; the method was immunoSEQ multiplex PCR. The sample lists 72,000 or so clones; roughly 80% were seen once. The CDR3 length is 15 residues. Looked up from germline, CDR1 is LNHDA and CDR2 is SQIVND (reference sequence). V lost 5 bases to trimming and J lost 1 base, with 11 bases between them. This TCR was sampled from a man between 65 and 85 years old who had recovered from COVID-19. This chain connects TRBV19 to TRBJ2-2; TRBD1 might be the D (5 bases). Sequenced material: peripheral blood. Written as DNA, the CDR3 is TGTGCCAGTAGTCCACAAACAGGGAACACCGGGGAGCTGTTTTTT. This encodes CASSPQTGNTGELFF.